These 21 T cell receptor beta chains originate from one sample sequenced in a study of blood T cell repertoires in COVID-19. Profiling relied on immunoSEQ multiplex PCR, and the TCRdb table lists in-frame clones only, not all of them. The sample has 200,000 to 300,000 clones; 88% are singletons. Sequences were obtained from PBMCs or T cells enriched from blood (not recorded which). These receptors originate from a woman aged 40 to 50 with acute COVID-19.

In DNA form, the CDR3 reads TGTGCCAGCAGTGACAATCCGGGACAGACTGAAGCTTTCTTT. It yields the protein CASSDNPGQTEAFF. The chain is built from TRBV2 and TRBJ1-1; the match to TRBD1 covers 7 bases. CDR1 is SNHLY and CDR2 is FYNNEI in the germline V gene. The CDR3 has 14 amino acids. The trim removed 3 bases at V and 5 bases at J, leaving 6 bases unmatched.

The rearrangement uses TRBV6-1 and TRBJ2-7; 9 bases match TRBD1. Germline assignment: CDR1 MNHNS and CDR2 SASEGT. The CDR3 consists of 16 residues. J gave up 6 bases and V 2 bases, and 11 bases lay outside the gene matches. The CDR3 sequence is CASSETSGTGSSEQYF. The CDR3 DNA follows: TGTGCCAGCAGTGAAACCTCCGGGACAGGGTCTTCCGAGCAGTACTTC.

The CDR3 DNA reads TGTGCCAGCAGTTTATCCCTGCTAGGAGCGAACACTGAAGCTTTCTTT. It is translated as CASSLSLLGANTEAFF. This rearrangement joins TRBV28 to TRBJ1-1; D is ambiguous. The CDR3 runs 16 residues. V dropped 1 base and J dropped 1 base, with 13 bases sitting between them. CDR1 is MDHEN, CDR2 SYDVKM, per germline.

This clone appeared a few times. The V and J genes are TRBV12-3 or TRBV12-4 and TRBJ1-4; weak D call: TRBD1 (5 bases). Trimming took 3 bases from V and 13 from J, leaving 12 bases between them. CDR3 length: 12 residues. The CDR3 here is CASSLNGHVLFF. In DNA, the CDR3 is TGTGCCAGCAGTTTGAACGGACATGTACTGTTTTTT.

Remarks on this clone: Other DNA sequences in this sample translate to the same CDR3. V and J are TRBV28 and TRBJ1-2; 10 bases are shared with TRBD1. Germline trimming cut 3 bases from V and 4 bases from J; bases unmatched to any gene: 5. From germline, CDR1 is MDHEN and CDR2 SYDVKM. CDR3 size: 15 residues. DNA for the CDR3: TGTGCCAGCAGTTTCTACCGGACAGGGGGCTATGGCTACACCTTC. Its translation: CASSFYRTGGYGYTF.

V usage is TRBV18 and J usage is TRBJ1-1; possibly TRBD1 for D (5 bases). The CDR3 contains 14 residues. Trimming stripped 5 bases from V and 2 bases from J, with 12 bases between. The V gene's germline CDR1 is KGHSH and CDR2 LQKENI. The CDR3 reads CASSADSHNTEAFF. CDR3 bases: TGTGCCAGCTCAGCCGACAGCCACAACACTGAAGCTTTCTTT.

Concerning this clone: This may be a read error, as it is one base from a much larger clone. This chain uses TRBV28 with TRBJ2-1; D is ambiguous. CDR3 length equals 13 residues. Trimming removed 4 bases at V and 0 bases at J, with 4 bases between. Germline values: CDR1 MDHEN, CDR2 SYDVKM. CDR3 nucleotides: TGTGCCAGCAGTTCGAGCTCCTACAATGAGCAGTTCTTC. Its translation is CASSSSSYNEQFF.

On this clone: Other DNA sequences in this specimen translate into the identical CDR3. This CDR3 reads CASSFDGGNTEAFF. DNA for the CDR3: TGCGCCAGCAGCTTCGACGGCGGTAACACTGAAGCTTTCTTT. The rearrangement links TRBV5-1 to TRBJ1-1; D is unclear. V was clipped by 2 bases and J by 2 bases, with 10 bases between them. Germline V gives CDR1 SGHRS, CDR2 YFSETQ. The CDR3 covers 14 residues.

The chain has TRBV2 and TRBJ1-6; 7 bases line up with TRBD1. In germline, CDR1 is SNHLY, CDR2 FYNNEI. V dropped 7 bases and J dropped 0; count of bases not matched to a gene: 6. This CDR3 contains 16 residues. The CDR3 spells CASNLQGSSYNSPLHF. CDR3 nucleotide sequence: TGTGCCAGCAACCTACAGGGGAGCTCCTATAATTCACCCCTCCACTTT.

J is TRBJ2-7 and V is TRBV5-1; the match to TRBD1 covers 9 bases. The V gene's germline CDR1 is SGHRS and CDR2 YFSETQ. This CDR3 has 15 amino acids. Trimming removed 4 bases from V and 5 bases from J; junction bases left unmatched: 10. CDR3 DNA: TGCGCCAGCAGCACCGGACAGGGGATCGTACACGAGCAGTACGTC. It encodes CASSTGQGIVHEQYV.

The CDR3 is CASSQGAGNTEAFF. The CDR3 DNA sequence: TGTGCCAGCTCCCAGGGGGCCGGGAACACTGAAGCTTTCTTT. This chain uses TRBV18 with TRBJ1-1; 8 nucleotides agree with TRBD1. CDR1 KGHSH and CDR2 LQKENI come from the germline V gene. V gave up 6 bases and J gave up 1 base; unmatched junction bases: 4. This CDR3 comprises 14 residues.

The chain links TRBV7-3 to TRBJ2-3; 11 nucleotides agree with TRBD1. J was trimmed by 5 bases and V by 5 bases; bases with no gene match: 3. The CDR3 runs to 14 residues. Germline CDR1 reads SGHTA; CDR2 reads FQGTGA. This chain's CDR3 is CASSRGTGGDTQYF. Written as DNA, the CDR3 is TGTGCCAGCAGCAGAGGGACAGGGGGAGATACGCAGTATTTT. Drawing the rest from reference TRBV7-3 and TRBJ2-3, the complete variable domain is GAGVSQTPSNKVTEKGKYVELRCDPISGHTALYWYRQSLGQGPEFLIYFQGTGAADDSGLPNDRFFAVRPEGSVSTLKIQRTERGDSAVYLCASSRGTGGDTQYFGPGTRLTVL.

This clone has only a few counts. The chain joins TRBV5-4 to TRBJ1-3; no clear D. CDR1 SGHNT and CDR2 YYREEE come from the germline V gene (reference sequence). The CDR3 length is 13 residues. Trimming removed 2 bases at V and 3 bases at J, with 6 bases between. CDR3 bases: TGTGCCAGCAGCTTCAATGTTGGAAACACCATATATTTT. Protein product: CASSFNVGNTIYF.

J is TRBJ2-2 and V is TRBV11-3; D might be TRBD1 (5 bases). The V end lost 1 base, the J end lost 7 bases, and 10 bases lay between the germline ends. Germline CDR1 SGHNT, CDR2 YENEEA. This CDR3 region has 14 residues. In DNA, the CDR3 is TGTGCCAGCAGCTTAGGGACAAGGGTCGGGGAGCTGTTTTTT. It translates to CASSLGTRVGELFF.

V gene TRBV10-3 combines with J gene TRBJ2-7, with TRBD2 matching 7 bases. V trimming: 10 bases; J trimming: 3 bases; junction bases outside the gene matches: 9. Germline lookup yields CDR1 ENHRY and CDR2 SYGVKD. CDR3 length: 13 amino acids. DNA for the CDR3: TGTGCCAGCGGGGAGGGCCGTATCTACGAGCAGTACTTC. As protein: CASGEGRIYEQYF.

CDR3 nucleotide sequence: TGTGCCAGCAGTCCCCAAAATCGCGGTGCCGGGGAGCTGTTTTTT. This sequence encodes CASSPQNRGAGELFF. The chain carries TRBV28 and TRBJ2-2; D unresolved. V was shortened by 5 bases and J by 6 bases, with 16 bases between the two germline ends. Germline values: CDR1 MDHEN, CDR2 SYDVKM. CDR3 length equals 15 residues.

The chain joins TRBV5-1 to TRBJ2-3, with D perhaps TRBD2 (5 bases). The CDR3 has 13 amino acids. Germline loops: CDR1 SGHRS, CDR2 YFSETQ. V was trimmed by 4 bases and J by 8 bases, leaving 14 bases between them. CDR3 bases: TGCGCCAGCAGCCCGGGGAAGGAGCGTACGCAGTATTTT. Protein: CASSPGKERTQYF.

The chain has TRBV6-2 or TRBV6-3 and TRBJ1-2; 8 bases are shared with TRBD1. V was pared by 2 bases and J by 4 bases, with 12 bases of the junction left unmatched. Germline CDR1 and CDR2: MNHEY and SVGEGT. CDR3 length: 17 amino acids. CDR3 coding DNA: TGTGCCAGCAGTTACCCATTTTGGGACAGGAGGTTCTATGGCTACACCTTC. This sequence encodes CASSYPFWDRRFYGYTF.

V usage is TRBV6-8 and J usage is TRBJ2-3, with TRBD2 identical over 14 bases. This CDR3 has 17 amino acids. Germline loops: CDR1 MNHGY, CDR2 SAAAGT. The ends lost 6 bases at V and 5 bases at J; junction bases unmatched: 10. CDR3 nucleotides: TGTGCCAGCAGCGGACCGGGACTAGCGGGAGTAATAGATACGCAGTATTTT. It encodes CASSGPGLAGVIDTQYF.

V gene TRBV7-8 combines with J gene TRBJ1-2; possibly TRBD1 for D (5 bases). The CDR3 is 15 residues long. In germline, CDR1 is SGHVS, CDR2 FQNEAQ. V lost 5 bases, J lost 0 bases, and 13 bases lay in between. In DNA form, the CDR3 reads TGTGCCAGCAGCCCAACGACAGATTCTAACTATGGCTACACCTTC. This gives the protein CASSPTTDSNYGYTF.

V is TRBV12-3 or TRBV12-4 and J is TRBJ1-5; D ambiguous. V shed 6 bases and J shed 2 bases, with 8 bases lying between them. This CDR3 has 13 amino acids. Written as DNA, the CDR3 is TGTGCCAGCAGCGACTACGGCAATCAGCCCCAGCATTTT. Its translation is CASSDYGNQPQHF.